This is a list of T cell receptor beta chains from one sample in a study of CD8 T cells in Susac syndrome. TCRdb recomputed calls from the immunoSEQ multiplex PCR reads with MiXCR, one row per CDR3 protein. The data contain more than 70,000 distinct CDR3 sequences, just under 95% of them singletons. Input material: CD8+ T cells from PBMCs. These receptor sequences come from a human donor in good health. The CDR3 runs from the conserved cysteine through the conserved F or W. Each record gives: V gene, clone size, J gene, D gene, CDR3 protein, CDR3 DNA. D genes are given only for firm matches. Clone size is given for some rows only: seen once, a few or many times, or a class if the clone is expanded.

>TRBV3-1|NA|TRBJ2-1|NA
CASSQEGLAPYNEQFF
TGTGCCAGCAGCCAAGAAGGGCTAGCGCCCTACAATGAGCAGTTCTTC
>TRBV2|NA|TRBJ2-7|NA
CASRPQGYEQYF
TGTGCCAGCAGACCTCAGGGTTACGAGCAGTACTTC
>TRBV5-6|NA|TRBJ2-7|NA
CASSLATRVYEQYF
TGTGCCAGCAGCTTGGCCACCAGAGTCTACGAGCAGTACTTC
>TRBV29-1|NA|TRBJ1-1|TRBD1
CSVRTGVTEAFF
TGCAGCGTCAGGACAGGGGTGACTGAAGCTTTCTTT
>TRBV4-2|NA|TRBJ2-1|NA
CASSQDSSGISYNEQFF
TGTGCCAGCAGCCAAGATTCCAGCGGAATCTCCTACAATGAGCAGTTCTTC
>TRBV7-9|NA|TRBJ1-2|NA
CASSENKGGYGYTF
TGTGCCAGCAGCGAAAATAAAGGGGGTTACGGCTACACCTTC
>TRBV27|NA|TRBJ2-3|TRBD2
CASSLGGGRSTDTQYF
TGTGCCAGCAGTTTAGGCGGGGGGCGGAGCACAGATACGCAGTATTTT
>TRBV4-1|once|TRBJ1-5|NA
CASSQVLDNSNQPQHF
TGCGCCAGCAGCCAAGTTCTGGACAATAGCAATCAGCCCCAGCATTTT
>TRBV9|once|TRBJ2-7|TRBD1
CASSASTGGFHEQYF
TGTGCCAGCAGCGCATCGACAGGGGGCTTCCACGAGCAGTACTTC
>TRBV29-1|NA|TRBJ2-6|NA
CSVVLSGANVLTF
TGCAGCGTCGTCCTCTCTGGGGCCAACGTCCTGACTTTC
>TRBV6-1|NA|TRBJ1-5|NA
CASSERGLKQPQHF
TGTGCCAGCAGTGAAAGGGGTCTTAAGCAGCCCCAGCATTTT
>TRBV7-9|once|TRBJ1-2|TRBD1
CASRSTGTGDYGYTF
TGTGCCAGCAGATCGACCGGGACAGGGGACTATGGCTACACCTTC
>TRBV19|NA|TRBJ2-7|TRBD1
CASSTGLEQYF
TGTGCCTCATCGACAGGGCTCGAGCAGTACTTC
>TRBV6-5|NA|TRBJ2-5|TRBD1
CASSYIGTEETQYF
TGTGCCAGCAGTTACATCGGGACAGAAGAGACCCAGTACTTC
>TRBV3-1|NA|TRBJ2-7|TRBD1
CASSSRWTGGNEQYF
TGTGCCAGCAGCTCCCGATGGACAGGGGGCAACGAGCAGTACTTC
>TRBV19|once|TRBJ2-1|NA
CASSIVRSYNEQFF
TGTGCCAGTAGTATAGTCCGCTCCTACAATGAGCAGTTCTTC
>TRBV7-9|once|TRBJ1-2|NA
CASSSYRAPNYGYTF
TGTGCCAGCAGCTCCTACAGGGCCCCTAACTATGGCTACACCTTC
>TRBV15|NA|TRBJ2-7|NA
CATSRDQGQSYEQYF
TGTGCCACCAGCAGAGATCAGGGACAATCCTACGAGCAGTACTTC
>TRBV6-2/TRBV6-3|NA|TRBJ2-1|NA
CASSYIASGTYNEQFF
TGTGCCAGCAGTTACATAGCCTCGGGGACCTACAATGAGCAGTTCTTC
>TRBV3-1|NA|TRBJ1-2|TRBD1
CASRGRDRVNYGYTF
TGTGCCAGCAGGGGGAGGGACAGGGTTAACTATGGCTACACCTTC
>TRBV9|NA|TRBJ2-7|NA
CASSVDGSYEQYF
TGTGCCAGCAGCGTAGATGGGTCCTACGAGCAGTACTTC
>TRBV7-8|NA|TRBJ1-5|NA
CASSFGGNQPQHF
TGTGCCAGCAGCTTCGGGGGGAATCAGCCCCAGCATTTT
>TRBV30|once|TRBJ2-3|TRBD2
CAWSVLAGGDTQYF
TGTGCCTGGAGTGTACTAGCGGGGGGAGATACGCAGTATTTT
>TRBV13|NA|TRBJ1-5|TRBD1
CASSEGDRGRDQPQHF
TGTGCCAGCAGCGAGGGAGACAGGGGGAGGGATCAGCCCCAGCATTTT
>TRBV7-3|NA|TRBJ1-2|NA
CASSSGRDYGYTF
TGTGCCAGCAGCTCGGGACGGGACTATGGCTACACCTTC
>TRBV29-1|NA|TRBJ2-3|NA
CSVEFGNTDTQYF
TGCAGCGTTGAATTTGGAAACACAGATACGCAGTATTTT